One and the same sample provided the 21 T cell receptor beta chains below, sequenced in a study of beta chain features in type 1 diabetes. Study-wide results and caveats: Type 1 diabetes patients had TCRB CDR3s that were shorter (moderately but significantly so) in all four CD4+ subsets.

For these TCRs, the target antigens are not known. Since all of the isolated RNA was reverse transcribed, expressed TCRB transcripts were what got sequenced. Repertoires were generated with immunoSEQ multiplex PCR, while TCRdb's copy carries only in-frame clones and drops some. The data contain 350,000 to 400,000 clones, roughly 12% of them singletons. Sample: naive CD4+ T cells from blood. These receptors all stem from a woman under 30 with type 1 diabetes.

The chain couples TRBV7-9 to TRBJ2-7; maybe TRBD2 (5 bases). The ends were cut back, 5 bases at V and 9 bases at J, with 11 bases in the middle. Germline CDR1 and CDR2: SEHNR and FQNEAQ (reference sequence). This CDR3 contains 11 residues. In DNA, the CDR3 is TGTGCCAGCAGCGAGGACTGGGGGCAGTACTTC. Encoded protein: CASSEDWGQYF. The full variable domain, with the rest looked up from reference TRBV7-9 and TRBJ2-7, is DTGVSQNPRHKITKRGQNVTFRCDPISEHNRLYWYRQTLGQGPEFLTYFQNEAQLEKSRLLSDRFSAERPKGSFSTLEIQRTEQGDSAMYLCASSEDWGQYFGPGTRLTVT.

The CDR3 region has the DNA TGTGCCTGGAGTGTGTCGGATACGCAGTATTTT. Translating it yields CAWSVSDTQYF. The chain uses TRBV30 and TRBJ2-3; D not certain. Germline lookup yields CDR1 GTSNPN and CDR2 SVGIG (reference sequence). The ends were cut back, 0 bases at V and 6 bases at J, with 4 bases in the middle. This CDR3 comprises 11 residues.

This clone appeared a few times. The rearrangement uses TRBV9 and TRBJ2-3; no clear D gene. CDR3 size: 15 residues. CDR1 and CDR2 (germline): SGDLS, YYNGEE. V was shortened by 4 bases and J by 5 bases, with 17 bases between the two germline ends. The CDR3: CASSPGVVLVDTQYF. The CDR3 DNA sequence: TGTGCCAGCAGCCCGGGTGTGGTCCTCGTAGATACGCAGTATTTT.

This clone was observed a few times. The genes are TRBV7-9 and TRBJ2-7; 10 nucleotides agree with TRBD1. The germline V gene has CDR1 SEHNR and CDR2 FQNEAQ (reference sequence). J was trimmed by 5 bases and V by 5 bases; bases with no gene match: 3. The CDR3 contains 13 residues. The CDR3 protein is CASSAGQGNEQYF. CDR3 nucleotides: TGTGCCAGCAGCGCGGGACAGGGGAACGAGCAGTACTTC.

This rearrangement joins TRBV7-9 to TRBJ1-6; D possibly corresponds to TRBD1 (5 bases). Per the germline V gene, CDR1 is SEHNR and CDR2 is FQNEAQ (reference sequence). The CDR3 runs to 14 residues. The V end was cut by 1 base, the J end by 10 bases, with 11 bases between. In DNA, the CDR3 is TGTGCCAGCAGCTTAGGGCAGGGATCCTCACCCCTCCACTTT. It is translated as CASSLGQGSSPLHF.

The J gene is TRBJ2-3, the V gene TRBV4-1, with 7 bases aligning to TRBD2. The CDR3 is made up of 14 amino acids. V trimming: 4 bases; J trimming: 0 bases; junction bases outside the gene matches: 1. CDR1 is MGHRA and CDR2 is YSYEKL in the germline V gene. The CDR3 here is CASSPTSSTDTQYF. CDR3 sequence (DNA): TGCGCCAGCAGCCCGACTAGCAGCACAGATACGCAGTATTTT.

The V call is TRBV5-1, the J call TRBJ2-1; 11 bases line up with TRBD2. The germline CDR1 and CDR2 sequences are SGHRS and YFSETQ. V shed 2 bases and J 9 bases; nucleotides not matched to a gene: 10. The CDR3 consists of 16 residues. CDR3 nucleotide sequence: TGCGCCAGCAGCTTTCAGACTAGCGGGGTGCGGGGTGAGCAGTTCTTC. Residues: CASSFQTSGVRGEQFF.

Comment on this clone: At the DNA level, this CDR3 is encoded by other sequences in the same sample as well. This chain uses TRBV6-5 with TRBJ2-7; the match to TRBD2 covers 7 bases. This CDR3 is built from 12 residues. V dropped 2 bases and J dropped 6; count of bases not matched to a gene: 1. The V gene's germline CDR1 is MNHEY and CDR2 SVGAGI. The CDR3 sequence is CASSYPGGEQYF. In nucleotides, the CDR3 is TGTGCCAGCAGTTACCCGGGGGGCGAGCAGTACTTC.

This clone occurred a few times. The V and J genes are TRBV4-3 and TRBJ2-5, with 10 bases fitting TRBD2. The CDR3 is 15 amino acids. Germline CDR1 reads LGHNA; CDR2 reads YSLEER. Trimming took 5 bases from V and 4 from J; bases not matched to a gene: 7. The CDR3 coding sequence is TGCGCCAGCAGCTGGGAACTAGCGGGGCTAGAGACCCAGTACTTC. Amino acids: CASSWELAGLETQYF.

The chain employs TRBV9 and TRBJ2-1; D possibly corresponds to TRBD2 (5 bases). Germline CDR1 is SGDLS and CDR2 is YYNGEE. The CDR3 runs to 14 residues. Trimming took 2 bases from V and 3 from J, leaving 9 bases between them. CDR3 in amino acids: CASSVSGNYNEQFF. The CDR3 DNA reads TGTGCCAGCAGCGTGAGCGGAAACTACAATGAGCAGTTCTTC.

J is TRBJ1-2 and V is TRBV29-1; 7 nucleotides line up with TRBD1. The germline V gene encodes CDR1 SQVTM and CDR2 ANQGSEA. V trimming: 2 bases; J trimming: 1 base; junction bases outside the gene matches: 4. The CDR3 contains 14 residues. CDR3 sequence (DNA): TGCAGCGTTGAATTCGGGACAGATAACTATGGCTACACCTTC. Residues: CSVEFGTDNYGYTF.

The genes are TRBV6-6 and TRBJ2-5; D gene ambiguous. There are 13 residues in the CDR3. Deletions cut 6 bases from V and 3 bases from J, with 11 bases between. The germline gives CDR1 MNHNY, CDR2 SVGAGI (reference sequence). The CDR3 DNA follows: TGTGCCAGCAGAAACCCGCGGAAAGAGACCCAGTACTTC. This sequence encodes CASRNPRKETQYF.

The rearrangement links TRBV4-1 to TRBJ2-7; TRBD1 matches 8 bases. J was trimmed by 3 bases and V by 2 bases; bases with no gene match: 6. Germline values: CDR1 MGHRA, CDR2 YSYEKL. The CDR3 consists of 15 residues. The CDR3 DNA reads as TGCGCCAGCAGCCAACGGACAGGGTCATTCTACGAGCAGTACTTC. This sequence encodes CASSQRTGSFYEQYF.

This clone has a handful of counts. The chain employs TRBV30 and TRBJ1-2, with 8 bases fitting TRBD1. Losses at the gene ends were 4 bases for V and 7 bases for J; bases not matched to a gene: 8. This CDR3 is built from 13 residues. Germline CDR1 reads GTSNPN; CDR2 reads SVGIG (reference sequence). CDR3: CAWTGGLGPGYTF. In nucleotides, the CDR3 is TGTGCCTGGACAGGGGGCCTCGGTCCTGGCTACACCTTC.

In its sample, this clone was seen a few times. The CDR3 region is CATRAGAIYNEQFF. CDR3 in DNA: TGTGCTACCAGGGCGGGAGCCATCTACAATGAGCAGTTCTTC. The J gene is TRBJ2-1, the V gene TRBV25-1; 7 bases are shared with TRBD2. Germline CDR1 and CDR2: MGHDK and SYGVNS. This CDR3 is 14 amino acids long.

The V gene is TRBV6-5, the J gene TRBJ2-3, with D unresolved. This CDR3 is built from 14 residues. Germline V lookup: CDR1 MNHEY, CDR2 SVGAGI. Trimming pared 0 bases from V and 2 bases from J, leaving 6 bases between. CDR3 in DNA: TGTGCCAGCAGTTACTCGAGCGCCACAGATACGCAGTATTTT. Its translation is CASSYSSATDTQYF.

The chain recombines TRBV5-1 with TRBJ2-1; D perhaps matches TRBD2 (5 bases). Trimming took off 1 base at V and 6 bases at J, with 8 bases between the two ends. Germline assignment: CDR1 SGHRS and CDR2 YFSETQ. The CDR3 loop spans 13 amino acids. CDR3 bases: TGCGCCAGCAGCTTGTACGAGGGCAATGAGCAGTTCTTC. It is translated as CASSLYEGNEQFF.

This rearrangement joins TRBV28 to TRBJ2-5; D gene uncertain. Trimming removed 3 bases at V and 8 bases at J, with 7 bases between. CDR3 length: 11 residues. Per germline, CDR1 MDHEN and CDR2 SYDVKM. The CDR3 nucleotides are TGTGCCAGCAGTTTCCTAGGAACCCAGTACTTC. Protein product: CASSFLGTQYF. The complete variable domain, with remaining parts taken from reference TRBV28 and TRBJ2-5, reads DVKVTQSSRYLVKRTGEKVFLECVQDMDHENMFWYRQDPGLGLRLIYFSYDVKMKEKGDIPEGYSVSREKKERFSLILESASTNQTSMYLCASSFLGTQYFGPGTRLLVL.

This clone was seen a handful of times. V gene TRBV5-1 combines with J gene TRBJ2-5; D is uncertain. CDR1 SGHRS and CDR2 YFSETQ come from the germline V gene. There are 13 residues in the CDR3. Deletions cut 2 bases from V and 5 bases from J, with 10 bases between. DNA of the CDR3: TGCGCCAGCAGCTTAGAGGTTAGGGAGACCCAGTACTTC. Its protein is CASSLEVRETQYF.

The chain couples TRBV7-9 to TRBJ1-1; D ambiguous. The CDR3 consists of 8 residues. With 11 bases removed from V and 7 bases from J, the gap between germline ends came to 5 bases. Germline values: CDR1 SEHNR, CDR2 FQNEAQ (reference sequence). CDR3 in amino acids: CAASEAFF. In DNA, the CDR3 is TGTGCCGCCAGTGAAGCTTTCTTT.

The rearrangement joins TRBV7-2 to TRBJ2-7, with TRBD2 as a possible D gene (6 bases). CDR3 size: 16 residues. CDR1 and CDR2 (germline): SGHTA, FQGNSA. V was cut by 4 bases and J by 0 bases, with 16 bases left in between. As DNA, the CDR3 is TGTGCCAGCAGCTCTCCCGGCGGGACGAGCTCCTACGAGCAGTACTTC. It translates to CASSSPGGTSSYEQYF.